Below are 20 T cell receptor beta chains sequenced from a single sample in a study of CD8 T cells in ankylosing spondylitis. One entry per CDR3 protein results from TCRdb running MiXCR on the 5' RACE reads. The sample shows 30,000 to 45,000 distinct CDR3 sequences, 16% of them seen only once. Sequencing was done on a sample of blood. The receptor set was obtained from a male donor with ankylosing spondylitis or in good health (not recorded which).

CDR3 sequence (DNA): TGCGCCAGCAGCCAAGATGCGGGGACAGGGATTTTAGAGACCCAGTACTTC. It is translated as CASSQDAGTGILETQYF. This chain connects TRBV4-3 to TRBJ2-5, with 9 bases matching TRBD1. V shed 0 bases and J 4 bases; nucleotides not matched to a gene: 9. CDR1 is LGHNA and CDR2 is YSLEER in the germline V gene. This CDR3 is 17 amino acids long.

This chain links TRBV5-1 with TRBJ2-2; 14 bases fit TRBD2. CDR3 length: 18 amino acids. V shed 4 bases, J shed 4 bases, and the junction held 9 bases outside the gene matches. The V gene's germline CDR1 is SGHRS and CDR2 YFSETQ. The CDR3, as DNA: TGCGCCAGCAGCGGGGGACTAGCGGGAGTCGCGGGCACCGGGGAGCTGTTTTTT. Translated, it gives CASSGGLAGVAGTGELFF.

This clonotype appeared a few times. The chain uses TRBV12-3 or TRBV12-4 and TRBJ2-5; D remains unclear. Trimming removed 6 bases at V and 5 bases at J, with 10 bases between. CDR3 size: 12 residues. The CDR3 reads CASSFPRETQYF. DNA for the CDR3: TGTGCCAGCAGCTTCCCGAGGGAGACCCAGTACTTC.

V usage is TRBV15 and J usage is TRBJ1-2; no reliable D call. V was pared by 1 base and J by 4 bases, with 13 bases between. CDR1 is LNHNV, CDR2 YYDKDF, per germline (reference sequence). The CDR3 totals 15 residues. The CDR3 DNA reads as TGTGCCACCAGCAGAGCGCTCTCCACCCGCTATGGCTACACCTTC. Translated: CATSRALSTRYGYTF.

This CDR3 is CASSLRTGDGEKLFF. CDR3 nucleotide sequence: TGTGCCAGCAGCTTAAGGACAGGGGATGGCGAAAAACTGTTTTTT. The chain recombines TRBV7-2 with TRBJ1-4; 9 nucleotides align to TRBD1. Germline trimming cut 2 bases from V and 8 bases from J; bases unmatched to any gene: 6. Germline lookup yields CDR1 SGHTA and CDR2 FQGNSA. The CDR3 loop spans 15 amino acids.

In its sample, this clonotype was seen a few times. This chain uses TRBV5-1 with TRBJ2-7; D is undetermined. Germline CDR1 and CDR2: SGHRS and YFSETQ. V was cut by 5 bases and J by 4 bases, with 7 bases left in between. This CDR3 region has 11 residues. The CDR3 sequence: CASRSGYEQYF. The CDR3 nucleotides are TGCGCCAGCAGATCCGGGTACGAGCAGTACTTC.

The gene calls are TRBV9 and TRBJ2-4; a possible D gene is TRBD2 (5 bases). Germline V gives CDR1 SGDLS, CDR2 YYNGEE. The CDR3 covers 16 residues. V lost 0 bases and J 6 bases, leaving 16 bases between the germline ends. The DNA for the CDR3 is TGTGCCAGCAGCGTAGGGGATAGCCTTGGACTAAACATTCAGTACTTC. Residues: CASSVGDSLGLNIQYF. The full variable domain, with the rest looked up from reference TRBV9 and TRBJ2-4, is DSGVTQTPKHLITATGQRVTLRCSPRSGDLSVYWYQQSLDQGLQFLIQYYNGEERAKGNILERFSAQQFPDLHSELNLSSLELGDSALYFCASSVGDSLGLNIQYFGAGTRLSVL.

CDR3: CASSSEDLGSTEAFF. The CDR3 nucleotides are TGTGCCAGCAGTTCGGAGGACCTGGGCAGTACTGAAGCTTTCTTT. The chain combines TRBV12-3 or TRBV12-4 with TRBJ1-1; D is unresolved. With 4 bases removed from V and 5 bases from J, the gap between germline ends came to 17 bases. The CDR3 loop spans 15 amino acids.

The rearrangement joins TRBV21-1 to TRBJ2-5; the D call of TRBD1 is as the table states it, not checked on the DNA. TRBV21-1 counts as a pseudogene. The CDR3 totals 15 residues. The chain's CDR3 is CASSIRTGPQETQYF. The CDR3 DNA reads as TGTGCCAGCAGCATTCGGACAGGGCCCCAAGAGACCCAGTACTTC.

This clonotype has a handful of counts. The chain links TRBV20-1 to TRBJ2-2, with no clear D. CDR1 is DFQATT and CDR2 is SNEGSKA in the germline V gene (reference sequence). V lost 0 bases, J lost 0 bases, and 8 bases lay in between. The CDR3 totals 15 residues. CDR3 coding DNA: TGCAGTGCTAGAGATCGGGCCGCGAACACCGGGGAGCTGTTTTTT. Its protein is CSARDRAANTGELFF.

V and J are TRBV12-3 or TRBV12-4 and TRBJ2-3; D is uncertain. The V gene lost 5 bases and the J gene lost 1 base, with 7 bases spanning the gap. This CDR3 region has 13 residues. CDR3 in amino acids: CASSPWGTDTQYF. Written as DNA, the CDR3 is TGTGCCAGCAGTCCCTGGGGCACAGATACGCAGTATTTT.

This clonotype was detected a few times. The chain uses TRBV4-3 and TRBJ1-1; 7 nucleotides agree with TRBD1. V shed 3 bases, J shed 6 bases, and the junction held 7 bases outside the gene matches. CDR1 and CDR2 (germline): LGHNA, YSLEER. The CDR3 runs 14 residues. The CDR3 DNA reads as TGCGCCAGCAGCCAGGGGACAGTGAATTCTGAAGCTTTCTTT. It specifies CASSQGTVNSEAFF.

The chain links TRBV4-1 to TRBJ2-2; D may be TRBD1 (5 bases). Looked up from germline, CDR1 is MGHRA and CDR2 is YSYEKL. The CDR3 totals 13 residues. Trimming left V 1 base short and J 8 bases short, with 8 bases between. The DNA for the CDR3 is TGCGCCAGCAGCCAAGCAGGGTCGGGGGAGCTGTTTTTT. It is translated as CASSQAGSGELFF.

J is TRBJ2-3 and V is TRBV7-8; D gene ambiguous. Looked up from germline, CDR1 is SGHVS and CDR2 is FQNEAQ. Trimming shortened V by 4 bases and J by 2 bases, and 19 bases separated the two germline ends. The CDR3 has 17 residues. The CDR3 spells CASSSQPTTQNTDTQYF. The CDR3 DNA follows: TGTGCCAGCAGCTCTCAACCTACTACACAAAACACAGATACGCAGTATTTT. The variable domain in full, with the rest retrieved from reference TRBV7-8 and TRBJ2-3, is GAGVSQSPRYKVAKRGQDVALRCDPISGHVSLFWYQQALGQGPEFLTYFQNEAQLDKSGLPSDRFFAERPEGSVSTLKIQRTQQEDSAVYLCASSSQPTTQNTDTQYFGPGTRLTVL.

The chain is built from TRBV6-5 and TRBJ2-2; D remains unclear. This CDR3 is 15 amino acids long. Germline CDR1 is MNHEY and CDR2 is SVGAGI. Trimming removed 0 bases at V and 3 bases at J, with 8 bases between. The CDR3 coding sequence is TGTGCCAGCAGTTACTCCTCCAGTTACACCGGGGAGCTGTTTTTT. Translation: CASSYSSSYTGELFF.

This chain uses TRBV12-3 or TRBV12-4 with TRBJ2-1, with 12 bases aligning to TRBD2. Losses at the gene ends were 4 bases for V and 7 bases for J; bases not matched to a gene: 14. The CDR3 totals 18 residues. CDR3 region: CASSSGLAGVNKLNEQFF. CDR3 coding DNA: TGTGCCAGCAGTTCGGGACTAGCGGGTGTCAATAAGCTGAATGAGCAGTTCTTC.

The V call is TRBV6-6, the J call TRBJ1-1; D is undetermined. The CDR3 extends over 12 amino acids. V lost 2 bases and J lost 3, with 4 bases in between. Germline V gene sequence: CDR1 MNHNY, CDR2 SVGAGI (reference sequence). The CDR3 reads CASSYEYTEAFF. The CDR3 nucleotides are TGTGCCAGCAGTTACGAGTACACTGAAGCTTTCTTT.

The rearrangement joins TRBV12-3 or TRBV12-4 to TRBJ1-5; D is ambiguous. The V end lost 2 bases, the J end lost 4 bases, and 0 bases lay between the germline ends. This CDR3 region has 11 residues. The CDR3 reads CASSLNQPQHF. Written as DNA, the CDR3 is TGTGCCAGCAGTTTAAATCAGCCCCAGCATTTT.

This clonotype was counted between two and nine times. Written as DNA, the CDR3 is TGTGCCAGCTCACCACGGCAGGGGATCACCGGGGAGCTGTTTTTT. Protein: CASSPRQGITGELFF. J is TRBJ2-2 and V is TRBV18; tentatively, D is TRBD1 (6 bases). The CDR3 has 15 amino acids. Between the trimmed V and J ends, which lost 1 base and 4 bases, there was a span of 10 bases. CDR1 is KGHSH and CDR2 is LQKENI in the germline V gene.

This sequence joins TRBV27 and TRBJ2-1; TRBD2 matches 7 bases. CDR1 is MNHEY, CDR2 SMNVEV, per germline (reference sequence). The CDR3 consists of 16 residues. The J segment lost 3 bases and the V segment lost 1 base, leaving 6 bases of the junction unmatched. The CDR3 DNA sequence: TGTGCCAGCAGTTTATGGGGGGGAGAGGGCTACAATGAGCAGTTCTTC. Protein: CASSLWGGEGYNEQFF.